The clone carrying this T cell receptor (beta chain) occurred a few times. Antigen specificity is unknown. J gave up 7 bases and V 5 bases, and 4 bases lay outside the gene matches. The CDR3 runs to 14 residues. Germline CDR1 SGHAT, CDR2 FQDESV (reference sequence). The data belong to a study of T cell repertoires in cytomegalovirus infection. Study details: CMV infection and matching HLA type were both indicated by public TCR beta signatures.

Study-level results: There were HLA-C-restricted CMV-specific TCR beta clonotypes dominating the ex vivo response. Cumulative frequency of public TCR beta families picked out carriers of CMV plus the relevant HLA.

TCRdb re-analysed the reads in MiXCR, keeping a single row per CDR3 protein. Seen here are more than 400,000 distinct CDR3 sequences, around a quarter observed once, and the top ten hold about 13%. Material: PBMCs. The origin of this receptor is a human donor in good health (CMV status not recorded). Some clones in this sample may be carry-over from other donors' samples. The chain uses TRBV11-1 and TRBJ1-6, with 8 bases identical to TRBD1. The CDR3 sequence: CASSPDRDNSPLHF. CDR3 coding DNA: TGTGCCAGCAGCCCGGACAGGGACAATTCACCCCTCCACTTT.